This T cell receptor beta chain was identified during a study of blood T cells in healthy people across ages. General study points: Aged donors had fewer naive CD4+ cells and lower diversity than long-lived donors.

Of note for this clonotype: Its antigen remains unidentified.

This CDR3 comprises 14 residues. V gave up 5 bases and J gave up 0 bases, with 11 bases separating them. The V gene's germline CDR1 is SQVTM and CDR2 ANQGSEA. Then a second PCR, running roughly 7 to 11 cycles, was carried out with a sample-barcoded 5' primer and a J-beta primer mix. TCRdb fed the 5' RACE reads into MiXCR, producing one record per CDR3 protein. This table has 800,000 or so distinct CDR3 sequences, more than 20% appearing once. This sample also belongs to another study, concerning T cells of mothers and their children.

The chain employs TRBV29-1 and TRBJ2-1; D is uncertain. The receptor comes from a boy younger than 18 in good health. The material sequenced was blood. CDR3 sequence: CSVNPESSYNEQFF. CDR3 in DNA: TGCAGCGTTAACCCGGAGAGCTCCTACAATGAGCAGTTCTTC.